A selection of T cell receptor beta chains follows, all from one sample in a study of T cell responses to AZD1222 COVID-19 vaccine. TCRdb's copy holds only in-frame clones and misses some; the assay was immunoSEQ multiplex PCR. The table records around 89,000 clones, around 91% of them present only once. The sequencing used peripheral blood, collected 28 days after the second AZD1222 dose. The receptors shown here come from an adult who received the AZD1222 COVID-19 vaccine. CDR3s include the opening cysteine and the closing phenylalanine or tryptophan. A D gene is named only where the DNA matches it firmly. A clone size is listed for some rows: how often the clone was seen (once, few, many), or a class if it is expanded.

v_gene: TRBV2
d_gene: TRBD1
j_gene: TRBJ2-5
abundance: NA
CDR3aa: CAMRPGTGKETQYF
CDR3nt: TGTGCCATGCGTCCCGGGACAGGTAAAGAGACCCAGTACTTC

v_gene: TRBV7-2
d_gene: NA
j_gene: TRBJ2-3
abundance: NA
CDR3aa: CASRLAAETDTQYF
CDR3nt: TGTGCCAGCAGGTTAGCGGCGGAGACAGATACGCAGTATTTT

v_gene: TRBV29-1
d_gene: NA
j_gene: TRBJ1-3
abundance: few
CDR3aa: CSVRGDGGNTIYF
CDR3nt: TGCAGCGTCCGTGGGGACGGCGGAAACACCATATATTTT

v_gene: TRBV21-1
d_gene: NA
j_gene: TRBJ1-2
abundance: NA
CDR3aa: CASSRRWGLYGYTF
CDR3nt: TGTGCCAGCAGCAGGAGGTGGGGCCTCTATGGCTACACCTTC

v_gene: TRBV10-2
d_gene: NA
j_gene: TRBJ2-2
abundance: NA
CDR3aa: CASSGKGLLGELFF
CDR3nt: TGCGCCAGCAGTGGCAAGGGGCTCCTCGGGGAGCTGTTTTTT

v_gene: TRBV6-5
d_gene: TRBD1
j_gene: TRBJ2-2
abundance: NA
CDR3aa: CASRQGAGELFF
CDR3nt: TGTGCCAGTCGACAGGGGGCCGGGGAGCTGTTTTTT

v_gene: TRBV4-1
d_gene: NA
j_gene: TRBJ2-3
abundance: NA
CDR3aa: CASSQVGVGSTDTQYF
CDR3nt: TGCGCCAGCAGCCAAGTGGGGGTCGGAAGCACAGATACGCAGTATTTT

v_gene: TRBV7-9
d_gene: NA
j_gene: TRBJ1-2
abundance: NA
CDR3aa: CASSSPWGTETYGYTF
CDR3nt: TGTGCCAGCAGCTCCCCCTGGGGGACGGAAACCTATGGCTACACCTTC

v_gene: TRBV19
d_gene: NA
j_gene: TRBJ1-3
abundance: NA
CDR3aa: CASSRPYPDAGNTIYF
CDR3nt: TGTGCCAGTAGCAGGCCCTACCCGGATGCTGGAAACACCATATATTTT

v_gene: TRBV4-3
d_gene: NA
j_gene: TRBJ1-2
abundance: NA
CDR3aa: CASSHRSRDYGYTF
CDR3nt: TGCGCCAGCAGCCACCGGTCCAGAGACTATGGCTACACCTTC

v_gene: TRBV5-1
d_gene: NA
j_gene: TRBJ2-7
abundance: NA
CDR3aa: CASSLDGGDLLEQYF
CDR3nt: TGCGCCAGCAGCTTGGATGGCGGGGACCTCTTGGAGCAGTACTTC

v_gene: TRBV5-4
d_gene: NA
j_gene: TRBJ2-7
abundance: NA
CDR3aa: CASSPPDRPLLGQYF
CDR3nt: TGTGCCAGCAGCCCGCCCGACAGGCCCCTTCTAGGGCAGTACTTC

v_gene: TRBV5-1
d_gene: NA
j_gene: TRBJ1-2
abundance: NA
CDR3aa: CASSLDTYGYTF
CDR3nt: TGCGCCAGCAGCTTGGATACCTATGGCTACACCTTC

v_gene: TRBV6-5
d_gene: TRBD1
j_gene: TRBJ1-5
abundance: NA
CDR3aa: CASSSPGQGIDQPQHF
CDR3nt: TGTGCCAGCAGTTCTCCGGGACAGGGGATTGATCAGCCCCAGCATTTT

v_gene: TRBV6-2/TRBV6-3
d_gene: TRBD2
j_gene: TRBJ2-3
abundance: NA
CDR3aa: CASSLLGLAVTDTQYF
CDR3nt: TGTGCCAGCAGCCTACTGGGACTAGCGGTAACAGATACGCAGTATTTT

v_gene: TRBV9
d_gene: NA
j_gene: TRBJ2-7
abundance: NA
CDR3aa: CASSAGLGGPYYEQYF
CDR3nt: TGTGCCAGCAGCGCCGGGTTGGGGGGTCCATACTACGAGCAGTACTTC

v_gene: TRBV5-1
d_gene: NA
j_gene: TRBJ1-2
abundance: NA
CDR3aa: CASSLGAGASGYTF
CDR3nt: TGCGCCAGCAGCTTGGGTGCAGGGGCGTCGGGCTACACCTTC

v_gene: TRBV11-3
d_gene: NA
j_gene: TRBJ1-1
abundance: few
CDR3aa: CASSSRLTEAFF
CDR3nt: TGTGCCAGCAGTTCTAGACTGACTGAAGCTTTCTTT

v_gene: TRBV18
d_gene: NA
j_gene: TRBJ2-2
abundance: NA
CDR3aa: CASSPRDSTYRNTGELFF
CDR3nt: TGTGCCAGCTCACCAAGGGACTCAACCTATAGAAACACCGGGGAGCTGTTTTTT

v_gene: TRBV7-2
d_gene: NA
j_gene: TRBJ1-2
abundance: NA
CDR3aa: CASSLAHGASNYGYTF
CDR3nt: TGTGCCAGCAGCTTAGCCCACGGTGCATCTAACTATGGCTACACCTTC

v_gene: TRBV21-1
d_gene: NA
j_gene: TRBJ1-4
abundance: NA
CDR3aa: CASSKARPSGVEEKLFF
CDR3nt: TGTGCCAGCAGCAAAGCGCGGCCATCAGGGGTTGAAGAAAAACTGTTTTTT

v_gene: TRBV19
d_gene: NA
j_gene: TRBJ1-4
abundance: NA
CDR3aa: CASSTRQFNEKLFF
CDR3nt: TGTGCCAGTAGTACCCGACAGTTTAATGAAAAACTGTTTTTT

v_gene: TRBV7-2
d_gene: NA
j_gene: TRBJ2-5
abundance: NA
CDR3aa: CASTSMVGGKTQYF
CDR3nt: TGTGCCAGCACCTCGATGGTAGGGGGGAAGACCCAGTACTTC

v_gene: TRBV27
d_gene: NA
j_gene: TRBJ1-3
abundance: once
CDR3aa: CASSFRGPSGNTIYF
CDR3nt: TGTGCCAGCAGTTTTCGGGGGCCCTCTGGAAACACCATATATTTT

v_gene: TRBV25-1
d_gene: NA
j_gene: TRBJ2-1
abundance: NA
CDR3aa: CASSPPSGNEQFF
CDR3nt: TGTGCCAGCAGCCCACCCTCGGGAAATGAGCAGTTCTTC

v_gene: TRBV6-2/TRBV6-3
d_gene: NA
j_gene: TRBJ1-1
abundance: once
CDR3aa: CASSSGGGGTEAFF
CDR3nt: TGTGCCAGCAGTTCGGGGGGAGGGGGCACTGAAGCTTTCTTT

v_gene: TRBV15
d_gene: NA
j_gene: TRBJ2-7
abundance: NA
CDR3aa: CATSGPQSGAYEQYF
CDR3nt: TGTGCCACCAGCGGCCCTCAATCCGGGGCCTACGAGCAGTACTTC

v_gene: TRBV13
d_gene: NA
j_gene: TRBJ1-1
abundance: NA
CDR3aa: CASSLVRTRDTEAFF
CDR3nt: TGTGCCAGCAGCTTAGTTAGAACTCGGGACACTGAAGCTTTCTTT

v_gene: TRBV7-6
d_gene: TRBD1
j_gene: TRBJ2-3
abundance: once
CDR3aa: CASSNRQGGTDTQYF
CDR3nt: TGTGCCAGCAGCAACAGACAGGGGGGTACAGATACGCAGTATTTT

v_gene: TRBV7-8
d_gene: NA
j_gene: TRBJ2-7
abundance: NA
CDR3aa: CASIHFEGNEQYF
CDR3nt: TGTGCCAGCATCCATTTCGAGGGTAACGAGCAGTACTTC

v_gene: TRBV7-3
d_gene: NA
j_gene: TRBJ1-2
abundance: NA
CDR3aa: CASSSGHFYGYTF
CDR3nt: TGTGCCAGCAGCTCCGGACACTTCTATGGCTACACCTTC

v_gene: TRBV6-5
d_gene: TRBD2
j_gene: TRBJ2-7
abundance: NA
CDR3aa: CASQLAGNYEQYF
CDR3nt: TGTGCCAGCCAACTAGCGGGGAACTACGAGCAGTACTTC

v_gene: TRBV29-1
d_gene: NA
j_gene: TRBJ2-3
abundance: NA
CDR3aa: CSVWGGQVDTQYF
CDR3nt: TGCAGCGTTTGGGGGGGGCAAGTAGATACGCAGTATTTT

v_gene: TRBV6-4
d_gene: TRBD2
j_gene: TRBJ2-3
abundance: NA
CDR3aa: CASSDSSGGTDTQYF
CDR3nt: TGTGCCAGCAGTGACTCTAGCGGGGGCACAGATACGCAGTATTTT

v_gene: TRBV27
d_gene: NA
j_gene: TRBJ1-2
abundance: once
CDR3aa: CASRGTAGGYTF
CDR3nt: TGTGCCAGCAGGGGGACGGCTGGTGGCTACACCTTC

v_gene: TRBV7-9
d_gene: NA
j_gene: TRBJ1-2
abundance: NA
CDR3aa: CASAEGLYGYTF
CDR3nt: TGTGCCAGCGCGGAGGGTCTTTATGGCTACACCTTC

v_gene: TRBV6-5
d_gene: NA
j_gene: TRBJ1-1
abundance: NA
CDR3aa: CASSYRGSRAFF
CDR3nt: TGTGCCAGCAGTTACAGGGGCTCTCGGGCTTTCTTT

v_gene: TRBV10-1
d_gene: NA
j_gene: TRBJ2-7
abundance: NA
CDR3aa: CASSPGDLSYEQYF
CDR3nt: TGCGCCAGCAGTCCGGGGGACTTGAGCTACGAGCAGTACTTC

v_gene: TRBV7-8
d_gene: TRBD1
j_gene: TRBJ2-2
abundance: NA
CDR3aa: CATGGRTGELFF
CDR3nt: TGTGCCACAGGGGGCCGCACCGGGGAGCTGTTTTTT

v_gene: TRBV11-2
d_gene: TRBD1
j_gene: TRBJ1-6
abundance: NA
CDR3aa: CASSQGAGHNSPLHF
CDR3nt: TGTGCCAGCAGCCAGGGGGCAGGGCATAATTCACCCCTCCACTTT

v_gene: TRBV5-1
d_gene: NA
j_gene: TRBJ2-3
abundance: NA
CDR3aa: CASSSGTGPDTQYF
CDR3nt: TGCGCCAGCAGTTCGGGGACCGGCCCAGATACGCAGTATTTT

v_gene: TRBV12-2
d_gene: NA
j_gene: TRBJ2-7
abundance: NA
CDR3aa: CASRFRTSGGFKQYF
CDR3nt: TGTGCAAGTCGCTTCAGGACTAGCGGGGGTTTTAAGCAGTACTTC

v_gene: TRBV5-1
d_gene: TRBD1
j_gene: TRBJ1-3
abundance: NA
CDR3aa: CASSGGGQPSGNTIYF
CDR3nt: TGCGCCAGCAGCGGCGGGGGACAGCCCTCTGGAAACACCATATATTTT

v_gene: TRBV5-1
d_gene: TRBD1
j_gene: TRBJ1-3
abundance: NA
CDR3aa: CASSLQGSSGNTIYF
CDR3nt: TGCGCCAGCAGCTTACAGGGGTCCTCTGGAAACACCATATATTTT

v_gene: TRBV5-4
d_gene: TRBD1
j_gene: TRBJ2-1
abundance: NA
CDR3aa: CASSLAQGDEQFF
CDR3nt: TGTGCCAGCAGCTTGGCTCAGGGGGATGAGCAGTTCTTC

v_gene: TRBV10-3
d_gene: TRBD2
j_gene: TRBJ2-4
abundance: NA
CDR3aa: CAISESGLAGAHGGKNIQYF
CDR3nt: TGTGCCATCAGTGAGTCTGGTCTAGCGGGGGCCCATGGGGGCAAAAACATTCAGTACTTC

v_gene: TRBV7-2
d_gene: NA
j_gene: TRBJ1-2
abundance: NA
CDR3aa: CASSLGPVGSGYTF
CDR3nt: TGTGCCAGCAGCTTAGGGCCCGTGGGTTCTGGCTACACCTTC

v_gene: TRBV6-1
d_gene: NA
j_gene: TRBJ1-1
abundance: NA
CDR3aa: CASSDTWSIAFF
CDR3nt: TGTGCCAGCAGTGATACCTGGTCGATAGCTTTCTTT

v_gene: TRBV4-1
d_gene: NA
j_gene: TRBJ2-7
abundance: NA
CDR3aa: CASSPGHDPIGRYF
CDR3nt: TGCGCCAGCAGCCCCGGGCACGATCCCATAGGCCGGTACTTC

v_gene: TRBV5-4
d_gene: TRBD1
j_gene: TRBJ1-5
abundance: NA
CDR3aa: CASSPERDRIYSNQPQHF
CDR3nt: TGTGCCAGCAGCCCAGAAAGGGACAGGATTTATAGCAATCAGCCCCAGCATTTT

v_gene: TRBV30
d_gene: NA
j_gene: TRBJ1-1
abundance: NA
CDR3aa: CAWSVRGNTEAFF
CDR3nt: TGTGCCTGGAGTGTACGGGGGAACACTGAAGCTTTCTTT

v_gene: TRBV7-9
d_gene: NA
j_gene: TRBJ1-2
abundance: NA
CDR3aa: CASSLGAVYGYTF
CDR3nt: TGTGCCAGCAGCTTAGGGGCGGTCTATGGCTACACCTTC